The clone carrying this T cell receptor (beta chain) was detected only once. No antigen is known for it. The data derive from a study of PD-1 blockade in mismatch repair-deficient tumors. Regarding the study as a whole: Rapid post-treatment expansion, then contraction, generally preceding radiologic response, marked tumor-resident clones.

Trimming stripped 0 bases from V and 2 bases from J, with 10 bases between. CDR3 size: 15 residues. Germline V gene data show CDR1 as LGHNA and CDR2 as YSLEER. TCR sequencing covered a few patients who responded to pembrolizumab. The assay was immunoSEQ multiplex PCR, and TCRdb's table has in-frame clones only and misses some. The profile shows around 130,000 clones, around nine tenths of them singletons. The specimen comprised peripheral blood, sampled about 17 months after starting pembrolizumab. The source is an adult with mismatch repair-deficient cancer. The gene calls are TRBV4-3 and TRBJ2-5; weak D call: TRBD2 (6 bases). The CDR3 region is CASSQDSGDQETQYF. CDR3 sequence (DNA): TGCGCCAGCAGCCAAGATTCGGGGGATCAAGAGACCCAGTACTTC.